A single sample gave rise to the 2 T cell receptor beta chains below, sequenced in a study of spatial heterogeneity in lung cancer. TCRdb processed the 5' RACE reads anew with MiXCR; each CDR3 protein has one entry. This table has over 70,000 distinct CDR3 sequences, 7.5% to 10% appearing once. Noted time point: blood at routine non-recurrence follow-up after resection. The sequencing used PBMCs, collected at follow-up. All receptors come from a female donor with early-stage non-small cell lung cancer.

This clonotype has only a few counts. CDR3 in DNA: TGTGCCAGCAGCTCCTGGACCACCGGGGAGGAGTTCTTC. Translated: CASSSWTTGEEFF. V gene TRBV7-9 combines with J gene TRBJ2-1; D perhaps matches TRBD2 (6 bases). CDR3 length: 13 residues. V lost 4 bases and J 14 bases, leaving 18 bases between the germline ends. CDR1 and CDR2 (germline): SEHNR, FQNEAQ (reference sequence).

This clonotype was picked up a small number of times. The chain is built from TRBV21-1 and TRBJ2-1; no DNA check was done on the table's D call, TRBD1. TRBV21-1 is annotated as a pseudogene. This CDR3 spans 20 amino acids. This CDR3 is CANLDRGPRSTSPYYNEQFF. The CDR3, as DNA: TGTGCCAACCTCGACAGGGGGCCGCGTTCGACCAGCCCGTACTACAATGAGCAGTTCTTC.